The clone carrying this T cell receptor (beta chain) was picked up a small number of times. Trimming stripped 0 bases from V and 2 bases from J, with 1 base between. This CDR3 comprises 12 residues. Germline loops: CDR1 MNHNS, CDR2 SASEGT. Regions amplified from RNA transcripts were the TCR beta CDR3 regions. First-round RT-PCR targeting the TCR CDR3 was performed with the HTBI primer set. TCRdb re-derived calls from the multiplex PCR reads in MiXCR, one entry per CDR3 protein. The table lists under 650,000 distinct CDR3 sequences, 15% to 20% of them singletons. The sample comes from a study of T cells in Graves' hyperthyroidism and ophthalmopathy.

The J gene is TRBJ1-2, the V gene TRBV6-1; no clear D gene. Sample: blood. The sequence was collected from a woman younger than 45 with Graves' hyperthyroidism. The DNA of the CDR3 is TGTGCCAGCAGTGAAGCAAACTATGGCTACACCTTC. The encoded protein is CASSEANYGYTF.